One and the same sample provided the 12 T cell receptor beta chains below, sequenced in a study of blood T cell repertoires in COVID-19. Clones were sequenced by immunoSEQ multiplex PCR, and TCRdb holds only the in-frame ones, with some missing. Of fewer than 15,000 clones listed, roughly 80% are singletons. The specimen sequenced was peripheral blood. The receptors derive from a human donor in a cohort sampled during active COVID-19.

The chain joins TRBV29-1 to TRBJ2-7; D possibly corresponds to TRBD2 (6 bases). Trimming stripped 2 bases from V and 0 bases from J, with 8 bases between. This CDR3 spans 13 amino acids. Per the germline V gene, CDR1 is SQVTM and CDR2 is ANQGSEA. The CDR3 nucleotides are TGCAGCGTTGAAATAGCGGACTCCTACGAGCAGTACTTC. It specifies CSVEIADSYEQYF.

This sequence joins TRBV3-1 (or the pseudogene TRBV3-2) and TRBJ1-1; D remains ambiguous. Germline CDR1 is LGHDT and CDR2 is YNNKEL (reference sequence). Trimming shortened V by 0 bases and J by 11 bases, and 13 bases separated the two germline ends. The CDR3 runs to 13 residues. CDR3 in amino acids: CASSQDSSRRAFF. The CDR3, as DNA: TGTGCCAGCAGCCAAGATTCCAGCCGGCGGGCTTTCTTT.

This rearrangement joins TRBV6-5 to TRBJ2-7; weak D call: TRBD2 (7 bases). Deletions cut 6 bases from V and 2 bases from J, with 17 bases between. This CDR3 is 15 amino acids long. Per the germline V gene, CDR1 is MNHEY and CDR2 is SVGAGI. DNA for the CDR3: TGTGCCAGCAGCGATTATGGGGGGGCTACCTACGAGCAGTACTTC. Translated: CASSDYGGATYEQYF.

V gene TRBV5-1 combines with J gene TRBJ2-2, with D perhaps matching TRBD1 (5 bases). This CDR3 spans 15 amino acids. Germline loops: CDR1 SGHRS, CDR2 YFSETQ. V was shortened by 4 bases and J by 0 bases, with 10 bases between the two germline ends. CDR3 loop: CASSPRVPNTGELFF. The DNA of the CDR3 is TGCGCCAGCAGCCCCAGGGTCCCGAACACCGGGGAGCTGTTTTTT. The full variable domain, its missing parts supplied by reference TRBV5-1 and TRBJ2-2, is KAGVTQTPRYLIKTRGQQVTLSCSPISGHRSVSWYQQTPGQGLQFLFEYFSETQRNKGNFPGRFSGRQFSNSRSEMNVSTLELGDSALYLCASSPRVPNTGELFFGEGSRLTVL.

The rearrangement joins TRBV4-1 to TRBJ1-5; TRBD1 aligns across 7 bases. This CDR3 is built from 14 residues. Germline CDR1 MGHRA, CDR2 YSYEKL. V was pared by 1 base and J by 10 bases, with 7 bases of the junction left unmatched. The CDR3 region is CASSQGTGEVPQHF. DNA of the CDR3: TGCGCCAGCAGCCAAGGAACAGGGGAAGTTCCCCAGCATTTT.

V is TRBV5-6 and J is TRBJ2-7; 7 positions match TRBD1. The CDR3 is 13 amino acids. After removal of 7 bases from V and 0 bases from J, the junction contained 4 bases not matched to a gene. CDR1 and CDR2 (germline): SGHDT, YYEEEE. The CDR3, as DNA: TGTGCCAGCGCACGACAGGGCTCCTACGAGCAGTACTTC. It translates to CASARQGSYEQYF.

This clone came up a few times. The chain recombines TRBV6-1 with TRBJ1-1, with a weak D call TRBD1 (6 bases). CDR1 and CDR2 (germline): MNHNS, SASEGT. CDR3 length: 15 residues. Trimming took off 0 bases at V and 10 bases at J, with 18 bases between the two ends. The CDR3 here is CASSEAGHGRASAFF. In DNA, the CDR3 is TGTGCCAGCAGTGAAGCGGGACACGGACGGGCTTCAGCTTTCTTT.

The rearrangement joins TRBV3-1 (or the pseudogene TRBV3-2) to TRBJ1-2, with unresolved D. This CDR3 spans 13 amino acids. The V gene lost 6 bases and the J gene lost 5 bases, with 13 bases spanning the gap. Germline loops: CDR1 LGHDT, CDR2 YNNKEL (reference sequence). The DNA for the CDR3 is TGTGCCAGCAGTACTCTAACGGGGTATGGCTACACCTTC. Its translation: CASSTLTGYGYTF.

The gene calls are TRBV28 and TRBJ2-5, with 9 positions matching TRBD1. J gave up 2 bases and V 7 bases, and 11 bases lay outside the gene matches. This CDR3 region has 16 residues. Germline loops: CDR1 MDHEN, CDR2 SYDVKM. CDR3 DNA: TGTGCCAGCAACGTTATTGGGACAGGGCTACAAGAGACCCAGTACTTC. This translates into CASNVIGTGLQETQYF.

The V gene is TRBV5-1, the J gene TRBJ1-1, with a tentative D call TRBD1 (5 bases). From germline, CDR1 is SGHRS and CDR2 YFSETQ. With 1 base removed from V and 3 bases from J, the gap between germline ends came to 7 bases. The CDR3 totals 13 residues. Here the CDR3 DNA reads TGCGCCAGCAGCTTGAAACAGGACACTGAAGCTTTCTTT. This codes for CASSLKQDTEAFF.

The J gene is TRBJ1-2, the V gene TRBV28; TRBD1 aligns across 9 bases. The germline gives CDR1 MDHEN, CDR2 SYDVKM. V was pared by 8 bases and J by 2 bases, with 9 bases of the junction left unmatched. This CDR3 has 15 amino acids. Here the CDR3 DNA reads TGTGCCAGCGGCGGGGAAGGGACAGGGAACTATGGCTACACCTTC. It yields the protein CASGGEGTGNYGYTF.

J is TRBJ2-7 and V is TRBV3-1 (or the pseudogene TRBV3-2), with 9 bases aligning to TRBD1. Germline V gives CDR1 LGHDT, CDR2 YNNKEL (reference sequence). The CDR3 has 17 residues. After removal of 4 bases from V and 0 bases from J, the junction contained 10 bases not matched to a gene. The CDR3 sequence is CASSPRTGTGSSYEQYF. The CDR3 DNA sequence: TGTGCCAGCAGCCCCAGAACCGGGACAGGGAGCTCCTACGAGCAGTACTTC.